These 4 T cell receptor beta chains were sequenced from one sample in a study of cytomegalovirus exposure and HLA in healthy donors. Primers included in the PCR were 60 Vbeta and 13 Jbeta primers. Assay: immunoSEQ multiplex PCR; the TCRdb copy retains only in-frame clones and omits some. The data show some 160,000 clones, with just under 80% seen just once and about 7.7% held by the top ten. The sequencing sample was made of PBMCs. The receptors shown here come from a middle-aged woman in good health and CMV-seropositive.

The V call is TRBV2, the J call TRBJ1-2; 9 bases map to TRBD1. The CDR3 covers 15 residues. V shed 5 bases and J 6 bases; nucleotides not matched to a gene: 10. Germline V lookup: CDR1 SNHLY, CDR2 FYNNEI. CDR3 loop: CASSLDRGRLNGYTF. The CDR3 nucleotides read TGTGCCAGCAGTCTCGACAGGGGGAGGTTGAATGGCTACACCTTC.

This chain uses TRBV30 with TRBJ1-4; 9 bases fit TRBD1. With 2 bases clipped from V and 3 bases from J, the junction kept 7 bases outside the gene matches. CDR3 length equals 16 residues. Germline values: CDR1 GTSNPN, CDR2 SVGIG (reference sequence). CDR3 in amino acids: CAWSRGGQGPNEKLFF. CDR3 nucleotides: TGTGCCTGGAGTCGGGGGGGACAGGGACCTAATGAAAAACTGTTTTTT.

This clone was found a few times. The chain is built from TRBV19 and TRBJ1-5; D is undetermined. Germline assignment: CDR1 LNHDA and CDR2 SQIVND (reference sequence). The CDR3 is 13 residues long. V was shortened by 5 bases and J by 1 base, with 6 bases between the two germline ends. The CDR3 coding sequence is TGTGCCAGTAGTTACGGGAGCAATCAGCCCCAGCATTTT. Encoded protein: CASSYGSNQPQHF.

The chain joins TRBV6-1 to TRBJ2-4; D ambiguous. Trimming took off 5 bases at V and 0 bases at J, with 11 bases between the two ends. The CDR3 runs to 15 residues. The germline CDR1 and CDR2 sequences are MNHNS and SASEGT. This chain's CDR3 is CASSPHESAKNIQYF. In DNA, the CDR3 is TGTGCCAGCAGTCCCCATGAGTCAGCCAAAAACATTCAGTACTTC.